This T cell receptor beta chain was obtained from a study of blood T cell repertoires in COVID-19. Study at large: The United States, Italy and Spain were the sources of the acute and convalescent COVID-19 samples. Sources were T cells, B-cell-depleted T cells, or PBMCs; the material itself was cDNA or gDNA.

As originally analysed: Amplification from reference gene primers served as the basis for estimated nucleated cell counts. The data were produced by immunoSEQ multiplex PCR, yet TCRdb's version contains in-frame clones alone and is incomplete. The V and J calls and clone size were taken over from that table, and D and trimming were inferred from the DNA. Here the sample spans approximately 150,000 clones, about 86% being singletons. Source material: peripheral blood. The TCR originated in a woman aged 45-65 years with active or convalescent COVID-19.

The CDR3 reads CASSHRTPGQGMNTEAFF. As DNA, the CDR3 is TGCGCCAGCAGCCACCGTACCCCGGGACAGGGAATGAACACTGAAGCTTTCTTT. The chain has TRBV4-1 and TRBJ1-1, with 9 bases aligning to TRBD1. The ends lost 3 bases at V and 0 bases at J; junction bases unmatched: 11. This CDR3 contains 18 residues. Looked up from germline, CDR1 is MGHRA and CDR2 is YSYEKL.